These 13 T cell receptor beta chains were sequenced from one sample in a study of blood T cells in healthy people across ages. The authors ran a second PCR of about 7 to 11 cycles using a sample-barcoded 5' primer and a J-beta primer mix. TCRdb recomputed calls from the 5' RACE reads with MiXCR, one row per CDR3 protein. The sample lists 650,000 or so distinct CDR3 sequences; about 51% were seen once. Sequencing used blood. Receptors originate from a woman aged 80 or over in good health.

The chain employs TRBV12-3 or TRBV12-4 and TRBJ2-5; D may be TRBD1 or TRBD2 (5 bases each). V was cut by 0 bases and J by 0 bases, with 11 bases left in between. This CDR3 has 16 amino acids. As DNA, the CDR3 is TGTGCCAGCAGTTTAGCGCCGGGACCGTACCAAGAGACCCAGTACTTC. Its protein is CASSLAPGPYQETQYF.

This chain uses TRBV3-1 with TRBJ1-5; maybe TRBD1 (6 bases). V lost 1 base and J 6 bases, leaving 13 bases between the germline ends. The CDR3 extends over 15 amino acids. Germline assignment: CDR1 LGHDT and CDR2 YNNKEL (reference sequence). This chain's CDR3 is CASSQGTGYFQPQHF. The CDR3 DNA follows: TGTGCCAGCAGCCAAGGAACAGGGTATTTTCAGCCCCAGCATTTT.

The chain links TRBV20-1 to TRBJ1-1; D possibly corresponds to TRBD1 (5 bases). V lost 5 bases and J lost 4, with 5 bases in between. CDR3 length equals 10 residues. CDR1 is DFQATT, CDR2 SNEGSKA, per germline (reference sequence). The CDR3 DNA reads TGCAGTGCTGGGGGCACTGAAGCTTTCTTT. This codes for CSAGGTEAFF.

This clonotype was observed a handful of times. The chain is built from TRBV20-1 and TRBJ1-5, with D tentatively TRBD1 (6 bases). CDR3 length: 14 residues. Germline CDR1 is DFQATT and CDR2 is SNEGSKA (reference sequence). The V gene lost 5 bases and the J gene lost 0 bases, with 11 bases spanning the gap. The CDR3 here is CSASTGFSNQPQHF. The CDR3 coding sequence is TGCAGTGCTTCCACAGGGTTTAGCAATCAGCCCCAGCATTTT.

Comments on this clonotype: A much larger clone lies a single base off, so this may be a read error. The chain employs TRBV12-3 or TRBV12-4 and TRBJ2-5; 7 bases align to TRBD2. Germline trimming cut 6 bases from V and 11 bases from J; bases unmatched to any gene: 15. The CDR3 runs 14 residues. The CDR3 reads CASRQREGINEQYF. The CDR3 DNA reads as TGTGCCAGCAGACAGCGGGAAGGAATAAATGAGCAGTACTTC.

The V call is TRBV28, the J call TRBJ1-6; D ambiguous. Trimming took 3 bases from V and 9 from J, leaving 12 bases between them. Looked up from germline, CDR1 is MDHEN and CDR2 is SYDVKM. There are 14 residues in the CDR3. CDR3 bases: TGTGCCAGCAGTTTTAGGCAGATAGCTTCACCCCTCCACTTT. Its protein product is CASSFRQIASPLHF. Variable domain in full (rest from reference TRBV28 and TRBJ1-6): DVKVTQSSRYLVKRTGEKVFLECVQDMDHENMFWYRQDPGLGLRLIYFSYDVKMKEKGDIPEGYSVSREKKERFSLILESASTNQTSMYLCASSFRQIASPLHFGNGTRLTVT.

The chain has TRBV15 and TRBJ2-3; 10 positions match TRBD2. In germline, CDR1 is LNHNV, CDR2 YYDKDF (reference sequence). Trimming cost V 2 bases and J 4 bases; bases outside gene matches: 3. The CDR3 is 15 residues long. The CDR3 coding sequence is TGTGCCACCAGCAGACTAGCGGGGGACTCAGATACGCAGTATTTT. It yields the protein CATSRLAGDSDTQYF.

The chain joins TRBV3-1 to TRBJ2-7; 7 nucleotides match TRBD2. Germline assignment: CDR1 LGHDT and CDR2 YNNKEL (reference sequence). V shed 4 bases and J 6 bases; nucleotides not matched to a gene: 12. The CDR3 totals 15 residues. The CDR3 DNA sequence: TGTGCCAGCAGCCTAGGATCAAGCGGGGCGAGCGAGCAGTACTTC. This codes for CASSLGSSGASEQYF.

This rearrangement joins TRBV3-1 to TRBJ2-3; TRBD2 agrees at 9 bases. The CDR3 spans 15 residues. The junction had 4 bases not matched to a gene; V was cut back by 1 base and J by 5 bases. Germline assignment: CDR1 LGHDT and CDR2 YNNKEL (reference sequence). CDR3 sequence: CASSQGRSGRDTQYF. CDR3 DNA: TGTGCCAGCAGCCAAGGTCGTAGCGGGAGAGATACGCAGTATTTT.

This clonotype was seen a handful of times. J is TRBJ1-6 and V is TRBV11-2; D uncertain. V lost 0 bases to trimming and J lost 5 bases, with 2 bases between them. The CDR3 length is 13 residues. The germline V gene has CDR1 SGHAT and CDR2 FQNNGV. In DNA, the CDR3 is TGTGCCAGCAGCTTAGAGAATAATTCACCCCTCCACTTT. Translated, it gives CASSLENNSPLHF. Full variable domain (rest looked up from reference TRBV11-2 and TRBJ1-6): EAGVAQSPRYKIIEKRQSVAFWCNPISGHATLYWYQQILGQGPKLLIQFQNNGVVDDSQLPKDRFSAERLKGVDSTLKIQPAKLEDSAVYLCASSLENNSPLHFGNGTRLTVT.

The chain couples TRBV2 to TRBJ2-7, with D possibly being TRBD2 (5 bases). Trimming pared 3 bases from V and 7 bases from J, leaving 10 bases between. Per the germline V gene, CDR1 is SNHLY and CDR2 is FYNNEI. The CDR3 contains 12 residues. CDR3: CASSELAIEQYF. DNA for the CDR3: TGTGCCAGCAGTGAGCTAGCTATTGAGCAGTACTTC.

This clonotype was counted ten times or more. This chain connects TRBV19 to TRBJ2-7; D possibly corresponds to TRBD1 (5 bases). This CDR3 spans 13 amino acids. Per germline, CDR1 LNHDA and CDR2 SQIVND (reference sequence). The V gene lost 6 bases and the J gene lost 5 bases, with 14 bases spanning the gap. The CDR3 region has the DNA TGTGCCAGTAGCGGACAAAATAGGGACGAGCAGTACTTC. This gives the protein CASSGQNRDEQYF.

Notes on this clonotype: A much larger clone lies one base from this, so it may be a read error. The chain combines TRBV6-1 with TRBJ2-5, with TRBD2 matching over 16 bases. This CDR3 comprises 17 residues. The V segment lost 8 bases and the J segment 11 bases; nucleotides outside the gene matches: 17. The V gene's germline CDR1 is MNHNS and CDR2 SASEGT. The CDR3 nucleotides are TGTGCCAGCCGGGGACTAGCGGGAGGGCTCTCTTCCAATGAGCAGTACTTC. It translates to CASRGLAGGLSSNEQYF.